The entry below gives a single T cell receptor (beta chain) sequence along with its context. No antigen is known for it. Its ends do not fully match the called genes, so a read error is possible. Germline loops: CDR1 SQVTM, CDR2 ANQGSEA. The CDR3 loop spans 14 amino acids. For the second PCR, which ran for about 7 to 12 cycles, a sample-barcoded 5' primer and a J-beta primer mix were used. TCRdb passed the 5' RACE reads through MiXCR, listing each CDR3 protein once. Of 1.5 million to 2 million distinct CDR3 sequences in the sample, roughly 28% were seen once. This record comes from a study of blood T cells in healthy people across ages. General study results and limits: Without sorted subsets, naive and antigen-experienced compartments could not be conclusively compared. Per-million-T-cell TCR beta diversity fell roughly linearly with age.

The chain employs TRBV29-1 and TRBJ2-7; possibly TRBD1 for D (6 bases). The sample comprised blood. The TCR was taken from a woman aged 25 to 39 in good health. The CDR3 loop reads CSVEEGARSYGQYF. The CDR3 nucleotides read TGCAGCGTTGAAGAGGGGGCGCGTTCCTACGGGCAGTACTTC.